A single sample is the source of the 29 T cell receptor beta chains below, sequenced in a study of CD8+ T cells in alopecia areata. Extracted RNA was reverse transcribed, and the resulting cDNA served as sequencing template. Sequenced by immunoSEQ multiplex PCR; TCRdb stores in-frame clones only, minus some. The sample shows about 120,000 clones, around two fifths of them seen only once. Sequences were obtained from CD4+ T cells sorted from blood. These receptors were collected from a human donor with alopecia areata.

Regarding this clone: Other nucleotide sequences from this sample produce the same CDR3. The chain combines TRBV29-1 with TRBJ2-6; D is uncertain. Trimming shortened V by 7 bases and J by 2 bases, and 9 bases separated the two germline ends. This CDR3 spans 13 amino acids. Per germline, CDR1 SQVTM and CDR2 ANQGSEA. The CDR3 sequence: CSGREAGANVLTF. CDR3 DNA sequence: TGCAGCGGCCGCGAAGCTGGGGCCAACGTCCTGACTTTC.

This clone was found a few times. This rearrangement joins TRBV28 to TRBJ2-5; D gene uncertain. The end of the DNA aligns better with TRBJ2-7, so the J call may be wrong. CDR3 length: 13 amino acids. Germline CDR1 is MDHEN and CDR2 is SYDVKM. The CDR3 sequence: CASSKTQVYEQYF. CDR3 coding DNA: TGTGCCAGCAGCAAAACTCAAGTCTACGAGCAGTACTTC.

The chain uses TRBV7-9 and TRBJ1-2, with 7 nucleotides matching TRBD1. This CDR3 has 14 residues. The J segment lost 2 bases and the V segment lost 3 bases, leaving 3 bases of the junction unmatched. CDR1 is SEHNR, CDR2 FQNEAQ, per germline (reference sequence). CDR3 region: CASSFPTGNYGYTF. The CDR3, as DNA: TGTGCCAGCAGCTTTCCGACAGGGAACTATGGCTACACCTTC.

The V gene is TRBV5-1, the J gene TRBJ2-3; 7 bases line up with TRBD1. The V gene end was trimmed by 4 bases and the J gene end by 0 bases; junction bases not matched to a gene: 2. This CDR3 region has 14 residues. Germline values: CDR1 SGHRS, CDR2 YFSETQ. CDR3: CASSRDSSTDTQYF. As DNA, the CDR3 is TGCGCCAGCAGCCGGGACAGTAGCACAGATACGCAGTATTTT.

This clone showed up just once. The V gene is TRBV29-1, the J gene TRBJ2-7, with 10 bases aligning to TRBD1. This CDR3 has 13 amino acids. Germline V CDR1 and CDR2: SQVTM, ANQGSEA. V lost 3 bases to trimming and J lost 5 bases; unmatched junction nucleotides: 4. This CDR3 is CSVEGDRGHEQYF. Here the CDR3 DNA reads TGCAGCGTTGAGGGGGACAGGGGTCACGAGCAGTACTTC.

The rearrangement joins TRBV5-4 to TRBJ2-5, with a tentative D call TRBD2 (6 bases). The germline CDR1 and CDR2 sequences are SGHNT and YYREEE (reference sequence). The V gene lost 4 bases and the J gene lost 4 bases, with 20 bases spanning the gap. The CDR3 covers 16 residues. CDR3 amino acids: CASSPPDGVRGETQYF. The CDR3 nucleotides are TGTGCCAGCAGCCCACCGGACGGGGTGCGGGGAGAGACCCAGTACTTC.

The chain employs TRBV30 and TRBJ1-5, with D maybe TRBD1 (5 bases). This CDR3 has 12 amino acids. Germline CDR1 and CDR2: GTSNPN and SVGIG (reference sequence). Trimming cost V 2 bases and J 15 bases, with 17 bases left between them. DNA for the CDR3: TGTGCCTGGAGTAACTACGGTAGGGACCGGCATTTT. This sequence encodes CAWSNYGRDRHF.

This rearrangement joins TRBV7-8 to TRBJ1-2; tentatively, D is TRBD1 (6 bases). The germline CDR1 and CDR2 sequences are SGHVS and FQNEAQ. Between the trimmed V and J ends, which lost 2 bases and 3 bases, there was a span of 13 bases. There are 15 residues in the CDR3. CDR3 residues: CASSLLQTGDYGYTF. In DNA form, the CDR3 reads TGTGCCAGCAGCTTATTACAGACAGGAGACTATGGCTACACCTTC.

CDR3 region: CASSSDGRIGMTQYF. The CDR3 region has the DNA TGTGCCAGCAGCTCTGACGGGAGAATCGGAATGACCCAGTACTTC. V usage is TRBV5-6 and J usage is TRBJ2-5, with TRBD2 as a possible D gene (6 bases). Germline loops: CDR1 SGHDT, CDR2 YYEEEE. The CDR3 totals 15 residues. Deletions cut 3 bases from V and 7 bases from J, with 19 bases between.

In its sample, this clone was seen a few times. The rearrangement joins TRBV5-6 to TRBJ2-3; D may be TRBD1 (6 bases). The CDR3 contains 14 residues. Germline V CDR1 and CDR2: SGHDT, YYEEEE. V was cut by 3 bases and J by 2 bases, with 10 bases left in between. In nucleotides, the CDR3 is TGTGCCAGCAGCTCCGGACAGCTCACAGATACGCAGTATTTT. Translating it yields CASSSGQLTDTQYF. The full variable domain, in which reference TRBV5-6 and TRBJ2-3 provide the parts outside the CDR3, is DAGVTQSPTHLIKTRGQQVTLRCSPKSGHDTVSWYQQALGQGPQFIFQYYEEEERQRGNFPDRFSGHQFPNYSSELNVNALLLGDSALYLCASSSGQLTDTQYFGPGTRLTVL.

The chain combines TRBV7-2 with TRBJ2-7, with a tentative D call TRBD2 (5 bases). Trimming shortened V by 5 bases and J by 0 bases, and 14 bases separated the two germline ends. Per germline, CDR1 SGHTA and CDR2 FQGNSA. The CDR3 is 15 amino acids. The CDR3 protein is CASSRSAGVSYEQYF. Here the CDR3 DNA reads TGTGCCAGCAGCCGCAGTGCGGGTGTCTCCTACGAGCAGTACTTC.

There are a few counts of this clone. This chain connects TRBV29-1 to TRBJ2-7; D may be TRBD1 (6 bases). CDR3 length: 14 amino acids. Trimming removed 7 bases at V and 4 bases at J, with 20 bases between. The germline V gene has CDR1 SQVTM and CDR2 ANQGSEA. CDR3 DNA: TGCAGCGCGGCCCTGGGACAAGGGGGATACGAGCAGTACTTC. It codes for CSAALGQGGYEQYF.

This clone occurred once. The chain employs TRBV30 and TRBJ1-4; TRBD1 matches at 7 bases. The CDR3 has 13 residues. Trimming took 0 bases from V and 7 from J; bases not matched to a gene: 2. Germline values: CDR1 GTSNPN, CDR2 SVGIG (reference sequence). The CDR3 here is CAWSVYRGEKLFF. The CDR3 region has the DNA TGTGCCTGGAGTGTTTACAGGGGTGAAAAACTGTTTTTT.

The chain joins TRBV7-2 to TRBJ1-2; D gene uncertain. The CDR3 spans 12 residues. Per germline, CDR1 SGHTA and CDR2 FQGNSA. The germline V and J ends were trimmed by 5 bases and 8 bases, with 12 bases remaining between them. The CDR3 DNA sequence: TGTGCCAGCAGCCTGTCGTCGCGAGGCTACACCTTC. It yields the protein CASSLSSRGYTF.

The chain links TRBV6-6 to TRBJ2-7; 7 positions match TRBD1. V lost 2 bases and J lost 3; bases outside the gene matches: 7. This CDR3 contains 15 residues. Looked up from germline, CDR1 is MNHNY and CDR2 is SVGAGI (reference sequence). The chain's CDR3 is CASSYTGQAIYEQYF. CDR3 DNA: TGTGCCAGCAGTTACACCGGACAGGCCATCTACGAGCAGTACTTC.

This chain links TRBV28 with TRBJ2-7, with 9 bases matching TRBD1. V lost 6 bases and J lost 0; bases outside the gene matches: 15. This CDR3 is 18 amino acids long. Germline CDR1 is MDHEN and CDR2 is SYDVKM. The CDR3, as DNA: TGTGCCAGCAGCTGGGACAGGGAGGTTAAACGCCTCTCCTACGAGCAGTACTTC. It is translated as CASSWDREVKRLSYEQYF.

This chain uses TRBV6-5 with TRBJ2-2, with no clear D. The germline gives CDR1 MNHEY, CDR2 SVGAGI. This CDR3 has 13 residues. V was cut by 6 bases and J by 0 bases, with 5 bases left in between. CDR3 sequence reads: CASRDSNTGELFF. For the CDR3, the DNA is TGTGCCAGCAGAGACTCGAACACCGGGGAGCTGTTTTTT.

The chain carries TRBV7-2 and TRBJ2-5; D possibly corresponds to TRBD2 (6 bases). Germline-derived CDR1 and CDR2 are SGHTA and FQGNSA. The CDR3 length is 16 residues. The V and J ends lost 2 bases and 1 base respectively, with 14 bases between them. The CDR3 region is CASSLWPTSVQETQYF. In DNA, the CDR3 is TGTGCCAGCAGCTTATGGCCGACTAGTGTCCAAGAGACCCAGTACTTC.

Only a few counts were recorded for this clone. The chain carries TRBV28 and TRBJ1-6, with D hard to call. Germline CDR1 reads MDHEN; CDR2 reads SYDVKM. This CDR3 is 19 amino acids long. V lost 3 bases, J lost 6 bases, and 24 bases lay in between. The CDR3 region is CASSFSLLSAGNLNSPLHF. Written as DNA, the CDR3 is TGTGCCAGCAGTTTTTCACTTCTTTCTGCGGGGAACCTTAATTCACCCCTCCACTTT.

This clone occurred a few times. The gene calls are TRBV29-1 and TRBJ2-7; tentative D call: TRBD1 (5 bases). The germline gives CDR1 SQVTM, CDR2 ANQGSEA. The ends were cut back, 4 bases at V and 1 base at J, with 11 bases in the middle. This CDR3 region has 13 residues. The CDR3 protein is CSVVGQGSYEQYF. DNA for the CDR3: TGCAGCGTTGTCGGGCAGGGATCCTACGAGCAGTACTTC.

This clone was picked up a small number of times. The CDR3 sequence is CSVDWTGSTEAFF. The CDR3 nucleotides read TGCAGCGTTGACTGGACAGGGTCTACTGAAGCTTTCTTT. J is TRBJ1-1 and V is TRBV29-1; the match to TRBD1 covers 8 bases. The CDR3 covers 13 residues. Looked up from germline, CDR1 is SQVTM and CDR2 is ANQGSEA. J lost 5 bases, V lost 3 bases, and 5 bases had no gene match.

To note about this clone: In the same sample, other DNA sequences code for this CDR3. CDR3 residues: CASSLGQGGYGYTF. As DNA, the CDR3 is TGTGCCAGCAGCTTAGGACAGGGCGGTTATGGCTACACCTTC. The chain carries TRBV7-2 and TRBJ1-2; 7 nucleotides line up with TRBD1. The CDR3 length is 14 residues. Germline CDR1 and CDR2: SGHTA and FQGNSA. The V gene end was trimmed by 1 base and the J gene end by 5 bases; junction bases not matched to a gene: 4.

This clone was seen a single time. The chain links TRBV7-9 to TRBJ2-7; 9 bases align to TRBD1. V gave up 5 bases and J gave up 3 bases; unmatched junction bases: 5. Germline CDR1 is SEHNR and CDR2 is FQNEAQ (reference sequence). The CDR3 consists of 14 residues. The CDR3 protein is CASSTAGQGYEQYF. The CDR3, as DNA: TGTGCCAGCAGCACCGCGGGACAGGGCTACGAGCAGTACTTC.

This chain joins TRBV5-1 and TRBJ1-1; TRBD1 matches 7 bases. CDR3 length: 14 residues. CDR1 and CDR2 from the germline V gene are SGHRS and YFSETQ. The V gene end was trimmed by 4 bases and the J gene end by 4 bases; junction bases not matched to a gene: 7. DNA of the CDR3: TGCGCCAGCAGCGGCGGGACAGCGGGCACTGAAGCTTTCTTT. It yields the protein CASSGGTAGTEAFF.

The chain has TRBV30 and TRBJ2-6; no reliable D call. The V gene's germline CDR1 is GTSNPN and CDR2 SVGIG (reference sequence). The ends were cut back, 7 bases at V and 5 bases at J, with 6 bases in the middle. This CDR3 region has 11 residues. The CDR3, as DNA: TGTGCCTTTGCTTGGGCCAACGTCCTGACTTTC. As protein: CAFAWANVLTF.

This clone was seen more than once but under ten times. The genes are TRBV29-1 and TRBJ2-6, with a weak D call TRBD2 (5 bases). The CDR3 is made up of 16 amino acids. V was cut by 4 bases and J by 0 bases, with 13 bases left in between. Germline V gene lookup returns CDR1 SQVTM and CDR2 ANQGSEA. The CDR3 protein is CSVAPAGHSGANVLTF. CDR3 nucleotides: TGCAGCGTTGCCCCGGCGGGCCACTCTGGGGCCAACGTCCTGACTTTC.

This clone occurred a few times. The chain employs TRBV6-1 and TRBJ2-7; D is unresolved. Germline assignment: CDR1 MNHNS and CDR2 SASEGT. The CDR3 extends over 12 amino acids. V was trimmed by 1 base and J by 4 bases, leaving 5 bases between them. CDR3 nucleotide sequence: TGTGCCAGCAGTGAAGGGACGTACGAGCAGTACTTC. This gives the protein CASSEGTYEQYF.

This clone was observed a few times. The V and J genes are TRBV30 and TRBJ1-1, with no clear D. V was trimmed by 0 bases and J by 6 bases, leaving 11 bases between them. This CDR3 is built from 13 residues. Germline CDR1 and CDR2: GTSNPN and SVGIG (reference sequence). CDR3 sequence: CAWSVWGGPEAFF. CDR3 sequence (DNA): TGTGCCTGGAGTGTATGGGGTGGGCCTGAAGCTTTCTTT.

V usage is TRBV7-3 and J usage is TRBJ1-1; D is ambiguous. This CDR3 is built from 14 residues. V gave up 2 bases and J gave up 0 bases, with 7 bases separating them. Per germline, CDR1 SGHTA and CDR2 FQGTGA. The CDR3 here is CASSLVGVNTEAFF. CDR3 nucleotide sequence: TGTGCCAGCAGCTTAGTCGGGGTGAACACTGAAGCTTTCTTT. Based on the CDR3 plus reference TRBV7-3 and TRBJ1-1, the full variable domain is GAGVSQTPSNKVTEKGKYVELRCDPISGHTALYWYRQSLGQGPEFLIYFQGTGAADDSGLPNDRFFAVRPEGSVSTLKIQRTERGDSAVYLCASSLVGVNTEAFFGQGTRLTVV.